This T cell receptor beta chain was captured by sequencing in a study of radiation and T cells in renal cell carcinoma. The germline gives CDR1 LNHDA, CDR2 SQIVND (reference sequence). The CDR3 extends over 13 amino acids. V was shortened by 4 bases and J by 0 bases, with 6 bases between the two germline ends. Sequenced by immunoSEQ multiplex PCR; TCRdb stores in-frame clones only, minus some. Found here are about 130,000 clones, roughly 85% of them singletons; the top ten hold approximately 3%. The time point was: baseline pretreatment blood. Treatment here: 15 Gy SBRT to primary tumor, nephrectomy 4 weeks later. This clone was picked up a small number of times.

The chain combines TRBV19 with TRBJ1-1, with D uncertain. The specimen was blood, collected from a patient whose treatment included radiotherapy and nephrectomy. This receptor was identified in an older woman with renal cell carcinoma. CDR3 sequence: CASSTPLNTEAFF. CDR3 coding DNA: TGTGCCAGTAGTACCCCCTTGAACACTGAAGCTTTCTTT. Together with reference TRBV19 and TRBJ1-1, the CDR3 gives the full variable domain: DGGITQSPKYLFRKEGQNVTLSCEQNLNHDAMYWYRQDPGQGLRLIYYSQIVNDFQKGDIAEGYSVSREKKESFPLTVTSAQKNPTAFYLCASSTPLNTEAFFGQGTRLTVV.